The 8 T cell receptor beta chains in this list originate from one sample, sequenced in a study of lymphopenia after photon versus proton radiotherapy. Produced via immunoSEQ multiplex PCR; TCRdb's table is partial and in-frame only. The table records about 45,000 clones, 85% of them present only once. This sample comprised peripheral blood, obtained from a patient treated with photon-based radiotherapy. The origin of the receptors is a man in his forties with gastric cancer.

The rearrangement links TRBV6-1 to TRBJ2-7; 8 bases fit TRBD1. Per germline, CDR1 MNHNS and CDR2 SASEGT. Trimming removed 6 bases from V and 4 bases from J; junction bases left unmatched: 11. The CDR3 contains 15 residues. The CDR3 protein is CASRVDRGGGYEQYF. The DNA of the CDR3 is TGTGCCAGCAGGGTTGACAGGGGTGGGGGGTACGAGCAGTACTTC.

V gene TRBV11-2 combines with J gene TRBJ2-3, with 9 nucleotides matching TRBD2. Looked up from germline, CDR1 is SGHAT and CDR2 is FQNNGV. V gave up 1 base and J gave up 2 bases; unmatched junction bases: 4. The CDR3 loop spans 16 amino acids. CDR3 sequence reads: CASSLVLAGATDTQYF. For the CDR3, the DNA is TGTGCCAGCAGCTTAGTGTTAGCGGGGGCCACAGATACGCAGTATTTT.

Comment on this clone: The same CDR3 arises from other DNA sequences in this sample as well. The chain links TRBV7-9 to TRBJ1-3; the D gene is possibly TRBD1 (5 bases). Germline CDR1 and CDR2: SEHNR and FQNEAQ (reference sequence). V dropped 5 bases and J dropped 4 bases, with 9 bases sitting between them. There are 13 residues in the CDR3. Here the CDR3 DNA reads TGTGCCAGCAGCAGAGGGGCAGGAAACACCATATATTTT. Translating it yields CASSRGAGNTIYF.

The V call is TRBV2, the J call TRBJ1-1; possible D gene TRBD1, 6 bases. The V end was cut by 6 bases, the J end by 3 bases, with 11 bases between. From germline, CDR1 is SNHLY and CDR2 FYNNEI. The CDR3 contains 13 residues. CDR3 DNA: TGTGCCAGCAGACAACAGGGATACACTGAAGCTTTCTTT. It encodes CASRQQGYTEAFF. Drawing the rest from reference TRBV2 and TRBJ1-1, the complete variable domain is EPEVTQTPSHQVTQMGQEVILRCVPISNHLYFYWYRQILGQKVEFLVSFYNNEISEKSEIFDDQFSVERPDGSNFTLKIRSTKLEDSAMYFCASRQQGYTEAFFGQGTRLTVV.

This sequence joins TRBV7-3 and TRBJ2-1, with 8 bases that match TRBD2. The germline V gene encodes CDR1 SGHTA and CDR2 FQGTGA. J was trimmed by 2 bases and V by 5 bases; bases with no gene match: 5. CDR3 size: 15 residues. The CDR3 region is CASSLRGGPYNEQFF. The CDR3 DNA sequence: TGTGCCAGCAGCCTTCGGGGGGGCCCCTACAATGAGCAGTTCTTC.

This sequence joins TRBV9 and TRBJ2-3, with 9 nucleotides matching TRBD1. The CDR3 spans 16 residues. The J segment lost 3 bases and the V segment lost 3 bases, leaving 8 bases of the junction unmatched. Looked up from germline, CDR1 is SGDLS and CDR2 is YYNGEE. CDR3: CASSAIQGAGTDTQYF. In nucleotides, the CDR3 is TGTGCCAGCAGCGCCATACAGGGGGCAGGGACAGATACGCAGTATTTT.

This sequence joins TRBV29-1 and TRBJ1-4, with D unclear. The CDR3 extends over 11 amino acids. The V end lost 7 bases, the J end lost 4 bases, and 7 bases lay between the germline ends. Germline V CDR1 and CDR2: SQVTM, ANQGSEA. In DNA, the CDR3 is TGCAGCGGGGGAGGTAATGAAAAACTGTTTTTT. Translated, it gives CSGGGNEKLFF.

The chain links TRBV27 to TRBJ1-1, with D hard to call. V lost 4 bases to trimming and J lost 0 bases, with 9 bases between them. Germline assignment: CDR1 MNHEY and CDR2 SMNVEV (reference sequence). This CDR3 spans 14 amino acids. DNA for the CDR3: TGTGCCAGCAGTTCCGCCGAACTGAACACTGAAGCTTTCTTT. This codes for CASSSAELNTEAFF.